This T cell receptor beta chain emerged from a study of T cell responses to AZD1222 COVID-19 vaccine. Using immunoSEQ multiplex PCR, the repertoire was profiled, and TCRdb retains in-frame clones only, with some absent. The sample carries some 130,000 clones, approximately 90% recorded once. The V end lost 3 bases, the J end lost 0 bases, and 9 bases lay between the germline ends. The CDR3 consists of 15 residues. Germline CDR1 MNHNY, CDR2 SVGAGI (reference sequence). Sample: peripheral blood, taken 28 days after the second AZD1222 dose. This clonotype originated in an adult who received the AZD1222 COVID-19 vaccine. The chain joins TRBV6-6 to TRBJ1-3, with a possible D match to TRBD1 (5 bases). This chain's CDR3 is CASSYTGDSGNTIYF. The CDR3 nucleotides are TGTGCCAGCAGTTATACAGGAGACTCTGGAAACACCATATATTTT.